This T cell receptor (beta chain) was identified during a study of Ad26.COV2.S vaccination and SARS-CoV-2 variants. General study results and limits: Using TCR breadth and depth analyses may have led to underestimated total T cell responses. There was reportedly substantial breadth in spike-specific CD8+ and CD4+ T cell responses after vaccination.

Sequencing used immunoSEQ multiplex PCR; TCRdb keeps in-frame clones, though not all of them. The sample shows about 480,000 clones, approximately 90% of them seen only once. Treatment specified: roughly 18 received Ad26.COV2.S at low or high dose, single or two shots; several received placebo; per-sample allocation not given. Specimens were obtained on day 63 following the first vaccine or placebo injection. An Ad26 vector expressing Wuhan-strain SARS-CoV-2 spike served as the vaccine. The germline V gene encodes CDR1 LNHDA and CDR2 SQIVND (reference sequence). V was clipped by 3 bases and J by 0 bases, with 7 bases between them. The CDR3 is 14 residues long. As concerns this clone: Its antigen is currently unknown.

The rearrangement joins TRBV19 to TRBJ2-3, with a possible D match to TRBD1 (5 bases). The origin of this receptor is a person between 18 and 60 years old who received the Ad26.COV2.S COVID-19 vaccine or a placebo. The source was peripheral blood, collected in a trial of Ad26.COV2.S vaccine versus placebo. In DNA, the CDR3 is TGTGCCAGTAGTATTGGGGCCAGCACAGATACGCAGTATTTT. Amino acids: CASSIGASTDTQYF.